This T cell receptor beta chain was retrieved from a study of T cells in narcolepsy. About the research overall: Patients with NT1 or NT2 and healthy control donors were enrolled. Study results and caveats: Blood of same and different patients, but not healthy controls, reportedly held recurring autoreactive clonotypes. HCRT-specific and TRIB2-specific autoreactive clonotypes appeared among same-patient CSF and blood CD4+ clonotypes. Some memory CD4+ repertoires had no autoreactive clone sequences.

With regard to this clone: Its cognate antigen is unknown.

Here immunoSEQ multiplex PCR was the method, and the copy in TCRdb shows in-frame clones only, minus some. The sample includes under 30,000 clones, over 80% of them seen just once. This CDR3 comprises 13 residues. The V gene lost 2 bases and the J gene lost 4 bases, with 11 bases spanning the gap. Germline V lookup: CDR1 GTSNPN, CDR2 SVGIG (reference sequence). V usage is TRBV30 and J usage is TRBJ1-2; weak D call: TRBD1 (5 bases). Sequencing was done on a sample of CD45RA- memory CD4+ T cells from PBMCs. The sequence was obtained from a human donor with narcolepsy. The CDR3 region is CAWSRQGIYGYTF. CDR3 DNA sequence: TGTGCCTGGAGTCGGCAGGGCATCTATGGCTACACCTTC.